A selection of T cell receptor beta chains follows, all from one sample in a study of blood T cell repertoires in COVID-19. Measured with immunoSEQ multiplex PCR; TCRdb has only the in-frame clones, and not every one. The sample records over 150,000 clones, over 70% being singletons. Sequenced input: peripheral blood. These TCRs come from a woman aged 40 to 50 with COVID-19, enrolled during active disease. The CDR3 runs from the conserved cysteine through the conserved F or W.

v_gene	j_gene	CDR3aa
TRBV28	TRBJ1-2	CASGDTGYGYTF
TRBV10-3	TRBJ2-5	CAIRGTSSQETQYF
TRBV5-1	TRBJ2-7	CASSLPGGQDEQYF
TRBV5-1	TRBJ1-6	CASSPFRDSYNSPLHF
TRBV5-1	TRBJ2-4	CASSLGDSFLAKNIQYF
TRBV4-2	TRBJ2-7	CASSQDLLNAGGRYEQYF
TRBV11-3	TRBJ2-1	CASSLGGLPNEQFF
TRBV12-3/TRBV12-4	TRBJ2-7	CASSRPPSYEQYF
TRBV28	TRBJ1-4	CASSLSQVNEKLFF
TRBV27	TRBJ2-1	CASRLIAGSSYNEQFF
TRBV15	TRBJ2-7	CATSRPDGGGYEQYF
TRBV14	TRBJ1-1	CASSQDRGRFTEAFF
TRBV6-5	TRBJ2-2	CASTPQEAGELFF
TRBV6-5	TRBJ1-2	CASMNWDRINGYTF
TRBV5-6	TRBJ1-6	CASSLGTQNSPLHF
TRBV6-6	TRBJ1-1	CASRVGRDTEAFF
TRBV2	TRBJ1-5	CASRSRGQNQPQHF
TRBV6-5	TRBJ1-1	CASSPRGLNTEAFF
TRBV19	TRBJ1-3	CASSNPRDRGRNTIYF
TRBV5-1	TRBJ1-2	CASSLGTGGSGYGYTF
TRBV28	TRBJ1-1	CASSSGGLNTEAFF
TRBV5-1	TRBJ2-3	CASSSGTGITDTQYF
TRBV10-2	TRBJ1-5	CASSESETDRQPQHF
TRBV3-1/TRBV3-2	TRBJ1-3	CASSQEWRDRGRTIYF
TRBV2	TRBJ1-1	CASSLPPGQNTEAFF
TRBV6-5	TRBJ2-2	CASSSPRGRGTGELFF
TRBV27	TRBJ1-3	CASRGLGVSGNTIYF
TRBV15	TRBJ1-4	CATSRVQVGGEKLFF
TRBV27	TRBJ1-2	CASSPRAGRSYGYTF
TRBV18	TRBJ1-1	CASSEGQVWEAFF
TRBV9	TRBJ2-3	CASSVLGTDTQYF
TRBV7-9	TRBJ2-7	CASNFGQPSYEQYF
TRBV6-1	TRBJ2-5	CASSDWTSGGATTQYF
TRBV4-2	TRBJ2-3	CASSQDLGGSEAAQYF
TRBV24-1	TRBJ2-2	CATGGNTGELFF
TRBV5-1	TRBJ1-1	CASSDRTGPTEAFF
TRBV5-1	TRBJ2-6	CASSFLGTGPSGANVLTF
TRBV9	TRBJ2-3	CASSEGLTDTQYF
TRBV9	TRBJ2-5	CASSARLAGVQETQYF